Sequencing of this TCR beta chain was carried out in a study of T-cell memory formation after mild COVID-19 (dated by TCRdb to the early 2020s). With regard to the full study: TCR sequence clusters from the two donors were largely donor specific. T-cell clones expanding and contracting after mild COVID-19 in a couple of donors were tracked by longitudinal TCRalpha and TCRbeta repertoire sequencing. Two young, previously healthy adult volunteers, one female and one male, were included in the cohort.

A remark on this clonotype: The antigen this receptor binds is unknown. The junction and the germline gene differ at one end; a read error may be behind it.

What the authors observed across the whole study: Whether the second-wave clones peaking on day 37 were SARS-CoV-2 specific was not confirmed. Some responding clones were found in pre-infection memory, which suggests that pre-existing cross-reactive memory T cells took part in the SARS-CoV-2 response. Clones that contracted from day 15 to 85 showed balanced CD4/CD8 phenotypes, whereas a second wave of clones that expanded from day 15 to 37 leaned towards CD4+. Contracting CD4+ clones appeared mostly in the CM and EM memory subsets, whereas CD8+ clones were enriched in EMRA. Only a couple of mild cases were covered by the study, and larger cohorts that include severe cases with pre-infection samples were considered necessary.

Ficoll-Paque density gradient centrifugation was the method used to isolate PBMCs. Sequencing was carried out with an Illumina NovaSeq 6000. cDNA libraries for TCRalpha and TCRbeta were prepared by 5'RACE using constant-segment primers, with sample barcodes and unique molecular identifiers added. Trizol reagent was used to extract RNA from every sample. The libraries were amplified in two PCR steps, and the second step added a second sample barcode and Illumina TruSeq adapters. The libraries were sequenced on an Illumina NovaSeq using 2 x 150 bp paired-end reads. Under the source paper's analysis protocol: Demultiplexing of reads and collapsing into UMI-guided consensus sequences were performed with migec v1.2.7. Using mixcr v2.1.11, UMI consensuses were aligned to TRA and TRB V and J templates and then assembled into clonotypes. Expanded or contracted clonotypes were those called significant by both edgeR and NoisET, with noise models trained on biological replicates. For edgeR calls, the cutoffs were a false discovery rate-adjusted p below 0.01 and a log2 fold-change threshold of 1. As an exploratory analysis of dynamics, PCA with hierarchical clustering was applied to max-normalized trajectories of the 1000 most abundant clonotypes. The CD4 or CD8 phenotype of responding clones was assigned using the separately sequenced CD4+ and CD8+ repertoires. Clones were called with MiXCR by TCRdb after fastp trimmed the public reads at Q25, and only in-frame beta chains were retained. When rows share a CDR3 protein, they turn into one entry using the most common DNA and genes. TCRdb's processing, not the authors' own work, is the source of the V and J calls. Recorded for this sample are hundreds of thousands of distinct CDR3 sequences; over 20% of them occurred a single time. Around 12% of the sample belongs to the ten largest clones.

Sequencing used PBMCs or a T cell subset sorted from them (not recorded which). The receptor's source is an adult woman who had mild COVID-19 (a few samples of this study predate the infection). The sample titles of this study are shuffled in the database, so cell type and time point are left out; the donor was told from shared clones.

The CDR3 sequence is CASDRPGLAGQF. In nucleotides, the sequence is TGTGCCAGCGACCGCCCCGGACTAGCGGGTCAGTTC. The chain couples TRBV6-2 or TRBV6-3 to TRBJ2-1, and TRBD2 matches 11 of the central bases. Reading the germline V gene gives CDR1 MNHEY and CDR2 SVGEGT. CDR3 length: 12 amino acids, cysteine to phenylalanine. The sequence is cut down to CDR3 DNA, 36 bases in frame from base 1.